This T cell receptor beta chain was sequenced for a study of T cells after somatic rescue of genetic block. The CDR3 contains 13 residues. From germline, CDR1 is MGHDK and CDR2 SYGVNS. The V end lost 4 bases, the J end lost 2 bases, and 8 bases lay between the germline ends. The protocol was immunoSEQ multiplex PCR, while the TCRdb copy is restricted to in-frame clones and leaves out a portion. Of approximately 16,000 clones listed, under 80% are singletons. The sequence derives from a man younger than 35. What was sequenced was peripheral blood mononuclear cells (PBMCs). The V call is TRBV25-1, the J call TRBJ1-2; D is perhaps TRBD1 (6 bases). CDR3 amino acids: CASSGQGNYGYTF. CDR3 DNA: TGTGCCAGCAGTGGTCAGGGGAACTATGGCTACACCTTC.